The present T cell receptor beta chain was sequenced within a study of identical twins. Trimming removed 2 bases from V and 7 bases from J, with 11 bases in between. This CDR3 is 14 amino acids long. Germline V gives CDR1 MGHDK, CDR2 SYGVNS. There are a few counts of this clonotype. TCRdb ran MiXCR on the 5' RACE reads and lists one entry per CDR3 protein. The table records approximately 490,000 distinct CDR3 sequences, about 22% of them present only once. The same data also contributed to another study, on yellow fever vaccine responses in identical twins.

Sequencing was carried out using CD4+ T cells sorted from blood. V gene TRBV25-1 combines with J gene TRBJ2-2; D is uncertain. This TCR was recovered from a woman between 18 and 30 years old in good health. CDR3 residues: CASSELSGVGELFF. CDR3 DNA sequence: TGTGCCAGCAGTGAACTATCGGGTGTCGGGGAGCTGTTTTTT.